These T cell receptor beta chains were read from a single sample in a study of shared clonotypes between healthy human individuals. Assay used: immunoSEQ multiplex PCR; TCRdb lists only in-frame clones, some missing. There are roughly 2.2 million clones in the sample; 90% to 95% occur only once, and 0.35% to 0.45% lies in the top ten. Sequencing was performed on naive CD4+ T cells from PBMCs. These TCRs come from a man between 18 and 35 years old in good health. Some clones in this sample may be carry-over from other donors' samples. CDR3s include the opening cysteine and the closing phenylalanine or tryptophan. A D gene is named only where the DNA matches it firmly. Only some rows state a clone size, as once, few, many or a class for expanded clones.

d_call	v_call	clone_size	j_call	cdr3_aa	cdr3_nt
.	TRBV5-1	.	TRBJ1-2	CATADLSGADGYTF	TGCGCCACCGCTGACCTGTCGGGGGCCGACGGCTACACCTTC
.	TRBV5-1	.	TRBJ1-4	CASRPTPGNEKLFF	TGCGCCAGCAGGCCGACGCCCGGTAATGAAAAACTGTTTTTT
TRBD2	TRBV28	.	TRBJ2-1	CASSFRDSSGQFF	TGTGCCAGCAGTTTTAGGGACTCTAGCGGGCAGTTCTTC
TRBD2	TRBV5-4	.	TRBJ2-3	CASSREALGPQYF	TGTGCCAGCTCCCGGGAGGCTCTAGGTCCGCAGTATTTT
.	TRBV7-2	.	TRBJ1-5	CASSSPGGRRNQPQHF	TGTGCCAGCAGCTCCCCCGGGGGGCGACGCAATCAGCCCCAGCATTTT
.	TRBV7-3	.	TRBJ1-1	CASSLSGTVTEAFF	TGTGCCAGCAGCTTAAGTGGTACAGTGACTGAAGCTTTCTTT
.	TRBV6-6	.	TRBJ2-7	CASSALGDSYEQYF	TGTGCCAGCAGCGCCCTTGGGGACTCCTACGAGCAGTACTTC
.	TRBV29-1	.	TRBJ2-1	CSVLQGLSSYNEQFF	TGCAGCGTTCTCCAGGGGTTAAGCTCCTACAATGAGCAGTTCTTC
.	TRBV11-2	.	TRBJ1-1	CASSLDLHNTEAFF	TGTGCCAGCAGCTTAGATCTTCATAACACTGAAGCTTTCTTT
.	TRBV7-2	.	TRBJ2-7	CASRSRRTASYEQYF	TGTGCCAGCAGATCCCGAAGGACGGCCTCCTACGAGCAGTACTTC
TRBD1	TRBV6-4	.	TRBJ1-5	CASRTDDRVSNQPQHF	TGTGCCAGCAGGACTGATGACAGGGTTAGCAATCAGCCCCAGCATTTT
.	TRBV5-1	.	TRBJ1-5	CASSEGGTANQPQHF	TGCGCCAGCAGCGAAGGCGGGACTGCCAATCAGCCCCAGCATTTT
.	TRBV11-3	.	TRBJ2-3	CASSLTWDPINTQYF	TGTGCCAGCAGTTTAACTTGGGACCCGATAAATACGCAGTATTTT
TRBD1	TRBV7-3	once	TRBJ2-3	CASSYRQGSADTQYF	TGTGCCAGCAGCTACCGACAGGGGTCGGCAGATACGCAGTATTTT
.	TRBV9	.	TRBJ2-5	CASSVLPQETQYF	TGTGCCAGCAGCGTATTACCACAAGAGACCCAGTACTTC
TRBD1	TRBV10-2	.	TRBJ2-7	CASASLQTGRPYEQYF	TGCGCCAGCGCCTCCCTTCAGACAGGGAGACCCTACGAGCAGTACTTC
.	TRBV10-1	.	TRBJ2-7	CASSESGTYEQYF	TGCGCCAGCAGTGAGTCGGGCACTTACGAGCAGTACTTC
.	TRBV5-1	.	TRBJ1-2	CASSLGGNYGYTF	TGCGCCAGCAGCTTGGGAGGAAACTATGGCTACACCTTC
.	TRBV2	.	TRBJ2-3	CASSFTTDTQYF	TGTGCCAGCAGTTTCACCACAGATACGCAGTATTTT